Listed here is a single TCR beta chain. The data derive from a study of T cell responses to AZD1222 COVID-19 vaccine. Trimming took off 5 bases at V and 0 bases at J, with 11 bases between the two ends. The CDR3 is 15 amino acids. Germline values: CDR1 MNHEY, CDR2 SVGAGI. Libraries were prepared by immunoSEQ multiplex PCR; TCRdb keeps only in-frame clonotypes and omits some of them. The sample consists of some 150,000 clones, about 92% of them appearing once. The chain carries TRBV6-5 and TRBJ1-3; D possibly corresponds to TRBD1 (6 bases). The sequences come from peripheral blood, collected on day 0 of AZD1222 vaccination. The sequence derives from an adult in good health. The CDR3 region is CASSIQGNSGNTIYF. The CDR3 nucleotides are TGTGCCAGCAGTATACAGGGCAACTCTGGAAACACCATATATTTT.